This T cell receptor beta chain is drawn from a study of OX40 agonist ivuxolimab in advanced cancers. Background on the study: The treatment was a fully human IgG2 OX40 agonist, ivuxolimab.

TCRdb's table, derived via immunoSEQ multiplex PCR, lists solely in-frame clones and lacks some. This table holds about 80,000 clones, about nine tenths found once. CDR1 is LNHDA and CDR2 is SQIVND in the germline V gene (reference sequence). Trimming pared 2 bases from V and 2 bases from J, leaving 6 bases between. This CDR3 region has 13 residues. Whole-study results and caveats: Clonal expansion by week 6 occurred in CD4+ and CD8+ blood T cells (at 0.1 to 3.0 mg/kg). Expanded peripheral T cell antigen specificity was not determined.

In regard to this clone: Its antigen is undetermined.

Autoimmune disease history or systemic immunosuppression excluded patients. This sequence originates from an adult with an advanced solid tumor such as melanoma, head and neck, liver or kidney cancer. The gene calls are TRBV19 and TRBJ1-1, with D uncertain. The specimen was CD4+ or CD8+ T cells sorted from blood, collected in a trial of the OX40 agonist ivuxolimab. The CDR3 region has the DNA TGTGCCAGTAGTATAATAGGAAACACTGAAGCTTTCTTT. Amino acids: CASSIIGNTEAFF.